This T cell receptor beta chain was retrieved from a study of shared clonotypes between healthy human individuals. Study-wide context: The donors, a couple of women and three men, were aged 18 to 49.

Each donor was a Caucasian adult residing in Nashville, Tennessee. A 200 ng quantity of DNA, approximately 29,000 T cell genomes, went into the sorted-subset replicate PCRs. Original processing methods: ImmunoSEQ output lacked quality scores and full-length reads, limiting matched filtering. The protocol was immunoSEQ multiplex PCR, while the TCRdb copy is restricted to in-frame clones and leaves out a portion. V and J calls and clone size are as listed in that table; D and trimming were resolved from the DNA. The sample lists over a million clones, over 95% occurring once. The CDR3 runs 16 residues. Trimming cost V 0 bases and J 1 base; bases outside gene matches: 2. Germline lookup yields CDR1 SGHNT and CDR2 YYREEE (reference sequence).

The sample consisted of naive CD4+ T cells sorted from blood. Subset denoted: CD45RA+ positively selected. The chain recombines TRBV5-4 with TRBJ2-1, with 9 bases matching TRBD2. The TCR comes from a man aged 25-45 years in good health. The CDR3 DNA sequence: TGTGCCAGCAGCTTGGGGACTAGCGCATCCTACAATGAGCAGTTCTTC. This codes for CASSLGTSASYNEQFF.